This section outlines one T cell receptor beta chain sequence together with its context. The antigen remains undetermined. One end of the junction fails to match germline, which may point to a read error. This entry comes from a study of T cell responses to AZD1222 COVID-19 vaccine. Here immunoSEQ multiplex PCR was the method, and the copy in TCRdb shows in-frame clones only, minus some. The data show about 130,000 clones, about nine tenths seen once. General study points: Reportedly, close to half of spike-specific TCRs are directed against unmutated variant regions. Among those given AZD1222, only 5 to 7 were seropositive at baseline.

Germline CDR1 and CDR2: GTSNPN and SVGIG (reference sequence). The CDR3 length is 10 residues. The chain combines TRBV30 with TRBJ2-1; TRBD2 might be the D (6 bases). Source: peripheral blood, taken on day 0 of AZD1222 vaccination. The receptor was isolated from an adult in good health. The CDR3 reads CAGRSHEQFF. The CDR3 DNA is TGTGCCGGGAGGTCCCATGAGCAGTTCTTC. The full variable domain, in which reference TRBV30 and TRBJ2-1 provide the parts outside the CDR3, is SQTIHQWPATLVQPVGSPLSLECTVEGTSNPNLYWYRQAAGRGLQLLFYSVGIGQISSEVPQNLSASRPQDRQFILSSKKLLLSDSGFYLCAGRSHEQFFGPGTRLTVL.